The source of this T cell receptor beta chain is a study of cytomegalovirus exposure and HLA in healthy donors (dated by TCRdb to 2015 to 2018). Looking at the study overall: An earlier analysis of some 620 of the donors reported 250 to 350 Gb of sequence data and about 120 million unique TCR beta sequences obtained from around 170 million T cells. An early release covering about 600 HLA-typed donors comprised 250 to 350 gigabases of sequencing data and 65 million to 100 million unique TCR sequences. The genetic ancestry cluster associated with self-reported Caucasian donors included about four fifths of the 300 to 400 genotyped donors. The aim of the study was to test whether cataloging public T cell receptors could identify signatures of past pathogen exposure. The study profiled the T cell repertoires of some 610 subjects by immunosequencing and related them to cytomegalovirus serostatus. Along with the roughly 610-subject first cohort, a separate validation cohort of around 110 different subjects was used. The study combined high-throughput TCR immunosequencing, statistical association of individual TCRs with disease status, and machine learning to predict cytomegalovirus infection status. To study patterns of TCR occurrence, a later analysis re-analyzed previously published TCR beta repertoires from under 750 donors and added high-resolution HLA genotyping. In the later analysis, no new phenotypic data were used to find candidate immune exposures; instead, reliance was placed on TCR beta sequences and their occurrence across donors. An earlier analysis of several hundred of the donors applied high-throughput TCR beta sequencing to assess whether each TCR beta V gene segment acted as functional or pseudogenic. Alongside the repertoire data, information on donor age, sex, ethnicity and CMV serostatus was compiled. A later genetic analysis used genome-wide SNP genotypes for about 55% of the 666 donors, treating that subset as a discovery cohort. Every repertoire in the discovery cohort had been generated on one and the same sequencing platform. HLA typing included class I and class II loci at four-digit resolution. Typing coverage varied by locus: roughly 620-640 donors for A, B, C, DRB1 and DQB1; around 560 for DQA1; around 570 for DPA1; 450 to 480 for DPB1. Four to six DR-DQ haplotypes were handled as single units for association and clustering, since linkage in the cohort was strong. Across 398 genotyped donors of the cohort, an average of roughly 230,000 unique TCR beta nucleotide sequences per donor were sequenced, and 15% to 20% of those sequences were non-productive. The full study reports these points: The sequencing pipeline was judged likely to have produced a cluster of highly shared sequence variants as a technical artifact. The 87-base-pair reads could not distinguish some IMGT-functional V segments, including TRBV6-2 and TRBV6-3, so those segments were excluded. Correlated functional status among segregating V segments might reflect linkage disequilibrium, but an unknown experimental factor could not be ruled out. A later analysis found that most CMV-associated TCR beta chains appeared HLA-restricted, with HLA associations seemingly driven largely by CMV exposure. A further reported finding was that TCR beta sequences accurately predicted the HLA-A and HLA-B alleles for most subjects in the first cohort. Strong co-occurrence of HLA alleles, especially DR and DQ, made assigning TCR associations to individual alleles difficult. Most TCR sequences were seen in very few donors, while some public TCRs were found in many individuals. CMV serostatus was the only immune exposure information available for the cohort. In a later analysis, HLA-associated TCR beta chains were found to be more clonally expanded and to have lower generation probabilities than equally common non-associated chains. In an earlier analysis of a few hundred of the donors, most TCR beta V segments were observed in productive rearrangements about 87% or about 30% of the time, broadly matching IMGT annotations. It was suggested by the authors that the approach could potentially be generalized to other disease states and immunological phenotypes. A later genetic analysis associated a missense DCLRE1C variant with V-gene and J-gene trimming of TCR beta chains, and an independent cohort replicated the association. In the study, around 150 TCR beta chains were listed as associated with cytomegalovirus. HLA typing was unavailable for some donors at each locus, so association tests used only the typed subset. Only TCR beta chains were sequenced in this cohort, and the absence of alpha or paired-chain data limited detectable features. A later analysis found that TCR association rates varied across HLA loci, with DRB1 alleles showing the most associated TCRs and HLA-C alleles the fewest. According to a later analysis, parvovirus B19, influenza, CMV and Epstein-Barr virus appeared linked to several top co-occurrence clusters. Approximately 18 rarely observed V segments, including chromosome 9 orphons, were excluded from the earlier analysis of about 500 of the donors because counts were too low. Roughly uniform sequencing depth across donors was assumed in presence/absence analyses, although this assumption may not hold. A later analysis associated 15,000 or so TCR beta sequences with specific HLA alleles at a false discovery rate of 0.05. A few of the identified cytomegalovirus-associated TCR beta chains were confirmed in vitro to be specific for cytomegalovirus antigens. Cytomegalovirus status was reported to be diagnosed by the classifier with high specificity and sensitivity in both the original and validation cohorts. Compared with the approximately 670-donor mean, donors in an Asian-associated ancestry cluster had fewer N-insertions in productive TCRs, according to a later genetic analysis.

Libraries were built with the immunoSEQ multiplex PCR assay. The multiplex PCR relied on a mix of 60 forward primers for TCR Vbeta segments and 13 reverse primers for TCR Jbeta segments. The CDR3 region of rearranged TCR beta genes was amplified from genomic DNA with a multiplex PCR assay. Amplified TCR beta libraries were sequenced as 87-base-pair reads on the Illumina HiSeq System. The study's own analysis went as follows. Across the 500 to 700 repertoires, a later analysis counted 80 million or so unique TCR beta chains, 9.5 million to 12 million of which were shared by at least two donors. A nearest-neighbor algorithm error-corrected the raw reads and collapsed the reads into unique sequences, merging closely related sequences to remove PCR and sequencing errors. To assign V, D and J gene segments, CDR3 sequences were aligned to IMGT reference sequences. For a sequence to be retained, a match of at least six nucleotides to both a V gene segment and a J gene segment was required. A rearrangement was called productive if the CDR3 had no stop codons and remained in frame with V and J, and every other rearrangement was called non-productive. CDR3 was defined by IMGT convention, running from the second conserved V-encoded cysteine to the conserved J-encoded phenylalanine. In an earlier analysis of roughly 580 of the donors, sequences lacking an unambiguous match to a single V gene segment were excluded. In an earlier analysis of a few hundred of the donors, V segments were called functional above 56.7% productive rearrangements and were called segregating when the between-donor standard deviation exceeded 5%. A statistical classification framework was built for diagnosing cytomegalovirus status from the catalog of TCR beta chain sequences. In a later analysis, TCR nucleotide sequences were compared against IMGT/GENE-DB human TR gene sequences so that V and J genes could be assigned. Using the TCRdist pipeline, a later analysis assigned CDR3 sequences along with most-parsimonious VDJ recombination scenarios. In a later analysis, every TCR beta chain was defined by the combination of its CDR3 amino acid sequence and its V-gene family, and reads without a unique V-gene family were dropped. As a way to deal with suspected cross-contamination and a sequencing artifact, a later analysis dropped 592 nucleotide sequences that were highly shared and had low generation probability. In a later analysis, a clonal expansion index was calculated for each public chain from normalized within-repertoire ranks of inferred template counts. Generation probabilities in a later analysis came from a VDJ recombination model fitted to out-of-frame rearrangements, and those results were checked against IGoR. In a later analysis, TCR-TCR, TCR-HLA and TCR-CMV co-occurrence was scored with hypergeometric tests, and a repertoire-size bias correction was applied to TCR pairs. In a later analysis, false discovery rates were estimated by permuting HLA or CMV assignments 20 times. In a later analysis, co-occurring TCRs were grouped using DBSCAN, with TCRdist sequence similarity added in when clustering inside HLA-allele-positive subsets. Repertoires with fewer than 30,000 or more than 120,000 public chains, plus five repertoires with anomalous nucleotide sharing, were excluded from co-occurrence clustering. TCRdb took over this immuneACCESS table, retaining in-frame rearrangements with V and J assigned. Such tables are incomplete; in checked studies, under half of the missing clones stem from an unresolved V gene, and the remainder is unexplained. The V and J calls and clone size come from that table; D and trimming were worked out from the DNA. Counted in this sample were some 120,000 clones; about two thirds of them appeared once. Jointly, the top ten make up roughly 8.2% of the sample.

In total, approximately 610 healthy bone marrow donors made up the cohort. At the time of sampling, every cohort member was nominally healthy, though immune exposures that went unrecorded were likely present. The donor tested CMV seropositive and was one of the 289 seropositive cohort members. A peripheral blood sample was collected from each donor, and TCR beta sequencing was performed on peripheral blood mononuclear cells. The Qiagen DNeasy Blood Extraction Kit was used to extract genomic DNA from the blood cell samples. In the case of this clone: The antigen this receptor binds is unknown. Base qualities are not recorded, but no much larger clone differs from it by a single base.

The CDR3 covers 15 residues, taking in both the cysteine and the phenylalanine. CDR3 DNA is the only sequence kept; it has 45 bases, read in frame from the first base. Looking up the germline V gene yields CDR1 SGHVS and CDR2 FQNEAQ. Between the V and J ends, shortened by 0 bases and 1 base respectively, the junction contains 7 bases. The clonotype comes from a woman aged 40 to 49 in good health and CMV-seropositive. The V and J segments used are TRBV7-8 and TRBJ1-5; TRBD1 is a possible D gene, resting on 5 matching bases. The sequenced material came from PBMCs. The DNA is as follows: TGTGCCAGCAGCTTAGCGGGGGGAAGCAATCAGCCCCAGCATTTT. Its protein product is CASSLAGGSNQPQHF.